The 4 T cell receptor beta chains below come from one sample, sequenced in a study of blood T cell repertoires in COVID-19. The data were produced by immunoSEQ multiplex PCR, yet TCRdb's version contains in-frame clones alone and is incomplete. The table shows about 170,000 clones, with about nine tenths occurring only once. The material sequenced was PBMCs or T cells enriched from blood (not recorded which). Receptors were obtained from a woman younger than 35 who had recovered from COVID-19.

This chain links TRBV7-9 with TRBJ1-2, with a weak D call TRBD1 (5 bases). V lost 4 bases to trimming and J lost 5 bases, with 23 bases between them. Per germline, CDR1 SEHNR and CDR2 FQNEAQ (reference sequence). The CDR3 runs 17 residues. CDR3 sequence reads: CASSSALKGRTRYGYTF. Here the CDR3 DNA reads TGTGCCAGCAGCTCAGCTTTAAAGGGACGGACTAGATATGGCTACACCTTC. The entire variable domain, with the rest obtained from reference TRBV7-9 and TRBJ1-2, is as follows: DTGVSQNPRHKITKRGQNVTFRCDPISEHNRLYWYRQTLGQGPEFLTYFQNEAQLEKSRLLSDRFSAERPKGSFSTLEIQRTEQGDSAMYLCASSSALKGRTRYGYTFGSGTRLTVV.

The genes are TRBV5-1 and TRBJ2-3; 10 nucleotides match TRBD1. With V trimmed by 5 bases and J by 4 bases, 10 bases remained unmatched. CDR3 length: 16 amino acids. CDR1 is SGHRS, CDR2 YFSETQ, per germline. The CDR3 nucleotides read TGCGCCAGCAGACCCTATGGGACAGGGGTCCCAGATACGCAGTATTTT. It translates to CASRPYGTGVPDTQYF.

V gene TRBV30 combines with J gene TRBJ1-2; D is perhaps TRBD1 (5 bases). This CDR3 is 11 amino acids long. Germline V CDR1 and CDR2: GTSNPN, SVGIG (reference sequence). The CDR3 is CAQGEGYGYTF. In DNA, the CDR3 is TGTGCTCAAGGGGAAGGCTATGGCTACACCTTC.

The chain recombines TRBV28 with TRBJ2-4; possibly TRBD1 for D (5 bases). The CDR3 has 16 residues. The germline V gene encodes CDR1 MDHEN and CDR2 SYDVKM. V dropped 8 bases and J dropped 0 bases, with 17 bases sitting between them. The CDR3 DNA is TGTGCCAGCGCATCGGGTCAGGGTCTAGCCAAAAACATTCAGTACTTC. This gives the protein CASASGQGLAKNIQYF.